This TCR beta chain was identified in a study of blood T cells in healthy people across ages (dated by TCRdb to the mid-2010s). At the level of the whole study: In model experiments, roughly one uniquely barcoded TCR beta cDNA molecule per two T cells was captured by template switching. Donors were grouped into four age groups: young (average 16 years), middle-aged (about 38), aged (over 55) and long-lived (around 82). To avoid experimental bias, donors of different ages were spread randomly across the sequencing lanes. The study analyzed two additional independent replicas of 1 million unique cDNA reads from the same blood draw for two donors, one aged 18 to 29 and one aged 80 or older. The study measured age-related changes in TCR beta repertoire diversity using deep sequencing normalized with unique cDNA molecular identifiers.

The donors were around 39 Caucasian individuals from Russia, aged about 6 to 95 years, who were systemically healthy. About 10 milliliters of peripheral blood were collected from each donor into EDTA-treated Vacutainer tubes. Ficoll-Paque density-gradient centrifugation was used to isolate PBMCs, with at least 7 million per sample. Trizol reagent was used to extract total RNA from PBMCs, with at least 6 micrograms per sample. For every donor, an aliquot of PBMCs went through flow cytometry to measure the percentages of naive CD45RAhigh/CD27high T cells. Library method: 5' RACE. TCRdb names Illumina HiSeq 2500 as the instrument used. The second PCR ran for about 7 to 11 cycles and used a J-beta primer mix along with a sample-barcoded 5' primer. A unique molecular identifier was introduced onto each TCR beta cDNA molecule by a template-switch 5' adaptor carrying 12 random nucleotides. Each sample yielded at least 2.5 million CDR3-containing paired-end reads. The Mint cDNA synthesis kit, primed by a TRBC-specific oligonucleotide, was used to synthesize first-strand cDNA from all RNA. After uracil-DNA glycosylase treatment, a first 18-cycle PCR used universal primers M1SS and BC2_uni_R on all cDNA. Per the source publication's procedure: For normalization, 1 million high-quality reads, each with a distinct molecular identifier, were randomly selected from each sample. Instead of being binned into consensus sequences, reads with shared molecular identifiers were discarded. CDR3 identification, clonotype clustering and error correction used MiTCR with a Q25 quality threshold and the strictest error-elimination algorithm. A nonparametric unseen species model using Euler transformation provided a lower-bound estimate of total TCR beta diversity. TCRdb itself trimmed the public reads at Q25 with fastp, ran MiXCR and retained productive beta chains. For every CDR3 protein sequence, its rows merge into one entry that carries the most common genes and DNA. TCRdb's processing, not the authors', yielded these V and J calls. The sample table shows fewer than 1.5 million distinct CDR3 sequences, and approximately 40% are seen once. The ten largest clones represent 6.5% to 10% of the sample.

Study-wide conclusions, independent of this receptor: Conclusive comparison of naive and antigen-experienced compartments was prevented by the profiling of bulk unsorted PBMCs. Observed TCR beta diversity correlated strongly with the percentage of naive T cells measured by flow cytometry. Estimates of total diversity from one million sequenced T cells were regarded as lower bounds and underestimates. Compared with the aged group, more naive CD4+ T cells, fewer expanded clones and increased TCR diversity were shown by the long-lived group, suggesting age selection. Because donor CMV infection status was unknown, age-related changes in expanded clonotypes were potentially confounded. As age increased, observed TCR beta diversity per million T cells dropped in a roughly linear way, and a significant reduction was already evident by age around 41.

A remark on this clonotype: Its antigen target is currently unknown. The sample holds no much larger clone one base away, and base qualities are not on file.

Trimming leaves V shorter by 7 bases and J shorter by 1 base, with the junction holding 11 bases beyond the gene matches. As encoded in the germline V gene, CDR1 is SNHLY while CDR2 is FYNNEI. The CDR3 covers 16 residues, taking in both the cysteine and the phenylalanine. The read is trimmed to its CDR3 DNA, 48 bases read in frame from base 1. Here the chain combines TRBV2 and TRBJ1-1, and 8 junctional nucleotides match TRBD1. The sample consisted of blood. The sequence derives from a woman younger than 30 in good health. The sequenced DNA: TGTGCCAGCACCAGATCCAGGGGGCAGGGGAACACTGAAGCTTTCTTT. Translated, it gives CASTRSRGQGNTEAFF.